This TCR beta chain was documented in a study of regulatory T cells in long-lasting Graves disease. At the level of the study: Persistent Graves' disease meant over 5 years of antithyroid drugs with positive TSH receptor antibodies.

The CDR3 is made up of 14 amino acids. V lost 4 bases and J 3 bases, leaving 12 bases between the germline ends. Germline CDR1 SQVTM, CDR2 ANQGSEA. The study's findings and limits: Persistent Graves' patients showed less TCR diversity than newly diagnosed ones. There were preferences for TRBV28, TRBJ1-2 and TRBJ2-5 in persistent disease.

CDR3 regions were amplified by Arm-PCR using iRepertoire HTBI primers to build TCR beta libraries. TCRdb called the multiplex PCR reads again in MiXCR, with one record for every CDR3 protein. The sample has some 330,000 distinct CDR3 sequences, roughly 24% seen once; the top ten hold less than 30%. Time point specified: persistent/refractory GD, antithyroid drugs over 5 years with positive TRAb. Extracted RNA from PBMCs served as the source of the TCR library. Roughly 8.4 milliliters of peripheral blood were drawn into EDTA tubes. A few counts support this clonotype. Its antigen is currently unknown. Sequencing used peripheral blood mononuclear cells (PBMCs), obtained when the disease was refractory, from a patient treated with antithyroid drugs. V and J are TRBV29-1 and TRBJ2-2, with D perhaps assigned TRBD1 or TRBD2 (7 bases each). The origin of this receptor is a middle-aged woman with Graves disease. The CDR3 spells CSVGSGGDTGELFF. The CDR3 coding sequence is TGCAGCGTTGGTTCAGGGGGGGACACCGGGGAGCTGTTTTTT.